Given below is one TCR beta chain in context. Random-hexamer reverse transcription was applied to about 0.45 to 1 ug RNA. One entry per CDR3 protein results from TCRdb running MiXCR on the immunoSEQ multiplex PCR reads. The sample yields about 300,000 distinct CDR3 sequences, 75% to 90% seen once. The data originate from a study of CD8 T cells in Susac syndrome. In blood CD8+ and CD4+ T cells, TCR beta underwent sequencing. CDR1 is DFQATT, CDR2 SNEGSKA, per germline (reference sequence). V was cut by 3 bases and J by 5 bases, with 6 bases left in between. The CDR3 has 11 amino acids. The sequenced sample was CD8+ T cells from PBMCs. J is TRBJ2-3 and V is TRBV20-1, with D hard to call. This clonotype was sampled from a human donor with multiple sclerosis. CDR3 bases: TGCAGTGCTAGCCGACAAGATACGCAGTATTTT. Translation: CSASRQDTQYF.